This T cell receptor (beta chain) appears in the sequencing data of a study of cytomegalovirus exposure and HLA in healthy donors. As for this clone: Antigen: not known.

Overall study results and limits: Researchers reported that three CMV-associated chains were confirmed in vitro as CMV antigen-specific. Sequences of the TCR beta chain were said to predict the HLA-A and HLA-B alleles of most subjects accurately.

Researchers ran the PCR with 60 Vbeta and 13 Jbeta primers. Assay used: immunoSEQ multiplex PCR; TCRdb lists only in-frame clones, some missing. Its listing shows more than 110,000 clones. The CDR3 is 20 residues long. V shed 2 bases and J shed 3 bases, with 23 bases lying between them. Germline V gene sequence: CDR1 KGHSH, CDR2 LQKENI. The clonotype was recovered from a man aged 35-49 years in good health and CMV-seronegative. Sequencing was done on a sample of PBMCs. V and J are TRBV18 and TRBJ2-6; perhaps TRBD2 as D (6 bases). In nucleotides, the CDR3 is TGTGCCAGCTCACCAACGATAACTAGCCATACCTCGGATGGGGCCAACGTCCTGACTTTC. Translation: CASSPTITSHTSDGANVLTF. The full variable domain, with the rest looked up from reference TRBV18 and TRBJ2-6, is NAGVMQNPRHLVRRRGQEARLRCSPMKGHSHVYWYRQLPEEGLKFMVYLQKENIIDESGMPKERFSAEFPKEGPSILRIQQVVRGDSAAYFCASSPTITSHTSDGANVLTFGAGSRLTVL.